The source of this T cell receptor beta chain is a study of T cells in Graves' hyperthyroidism and ophthalmopathy. General study findings and limits: Stable hyperthyroidism was separated from ophthalmopathy by a model based on 13 V-J features.

The CDR3 consists of 12 residues. From germline, CDR1 is LGHDT and CDR2 YNNKEL (reference sequence). With 1 base removed from V and 3 bases from J, the gap between germline ends came to 4 bases. Regions amplified from RNA transcripts were the TCR beta CDR3 regions. The HTBI set primed first-round TCR CDR3 RT-PCR. TCRdb re-derived calls from the multiplex PCR reads in MiXCR, one entry per CDR3 protein. The table records about 180,000 distinct CDR3 sequences, around 8.9% of them present only once. In its sample, this clonotype was seen many times. Its specificity is unknown. The sequence derives from a woman aged 18-30 years with Graves' hyperthyroidism that later progressed to Graves' ophthalmopathy. Sequencing input: blood. The rearrangement joins TRBV3-1 to TRBJ2-7; unclear D gene. The DNA of the CDR3 is TGTGCCAGCAGCCAAGTTTTCTACGAGCAGTACTTC. The encoded protein is CASSQVFYEQYF.